The TCR beta chain described here comes from a study of T-cell memory formation after mild COVID-19. The CDR3 is 14 amino acids. V lost 0 bases to trimming and J lost 5 bases, with 10 bases between them. CDR1 and CDR2 from the germline V gene are ENHRY and SYGVKD. TCRdb independently ran MiXCR on the 5' RACE reads; one entry per CDR3 protein. This table holds fewer than 450,000 distinct CDR3 sequences, 20% to 25% found once. This clonotype appeared a few times. The sequenced material came from PBMCs or a T cell subset sorted from them (not recorded which). This receptor was identified in an adult woman who had mild COVID-19 (a few samples of this study predate the infection). Cell type and time point are not known. The J gene is TRBJ2-5, the V gene TRBV10-3; D gene unclear. The CDR3 is CAISESAATETQYF. CDR3 coding DNA: TGTGCCATCAGTGAGTCGGCGGCTACGGAGACCCAGTACTTC.